A selection of T cell receptor beta chains follows, all from one sample in a study of CD4 T cells in relation to SARS-CoV-2 and coronaviruses. TCRdb keeps only in-frame clones here, not all; method: immunoSEQ multiplex PCR. There are fewer than 35,000 clones in the sample; around 76% occur only once, and under 3.5% lies in the top ten. Their cognate antigens are unknown. Specimen: memory CD4+ T cells from PBMCs, cultured in vitro. Source of these receptors: an adult with COVID-19. Both conserved end residues are part of each CDR3. The D gene is left open where the match is weak. Expanded clones are given a class, and other clones once, few, many or no size at all.

v_gene	d_gene	abundance	j_gene	CDR3aa	CDR3nt
TRBV6-2/TRBV6-3	NA	NA	TRBJ2-1	CASSYTDSTYNEQFF	TGTGCCAGCAGTTACACCGATAGCACGTACAATGAGCAGTTCTTC
TRBV5-4	NA	NA	TRBJ1-2	CASSFGGSGNNYGYTF	TGTGCCAGCAGCTTCGGGGGGTCGGGAAACAACTATGGCTACACCTTC
TRBV29-1	TRBD2	few	TRBJ2-7	CSVRTGTSGNYEQYF	TGCAGCGTGAGAACCGGGACTAGCGGGAACTACGAGCAGTACTTC
TRBV12-3/TRBV12-4	NA	NA	TRBJ2-7	CASSLGYEQYF	TGTGCCAGCAGTTTAGGGTACGAGCAGTACTTC
TRBV6-5	TRBD1	NA	TRBJ1-3	CASRQRTGQGNTIYF	TGTGCCAGCAGGCAGCGGACAGGGCAAGGAAACACCATATATTTT
TRBV28	TRBD2	NA	TRBJ2-5	CASRGGETQYF	TGTGCCAGCAGGGGGGGGGAGACCCAGTACTTC
TRBV7-6	TRBD1	once	TRBJ2-2	CASRKDRGPGELFF	TGTGCCAGCAGAAAGGACAGGGGGCCCGGGGAGCTGTTTTTT
TRBV28	NA	NA	TRBJ1-4	CASSLGFGRASNEKLFF	TGTGCCAGCAGTTTGGGCTTTGGGAGGGCTAGTAATGAAAAACTGTTTTTT
TRBV5-1	NA	NA	TRBJ1-1	CASSSPRGQGTEAFF	TGCGCCAGCAGCTCCCCGCGAGGGCAAGGCACTGAAGCTTTCTTT
TRBV6-2/TRBV6-3	TRBD2	once	TRBJ2-7	CASSYGGSGYEQYF	TGTGCCAGCAGTTACGGCGGGAGCGGTTACGAGCAGTACTTC
TRBV28	NA	NA	TRBJ1-4	CASSFRPGRANEKLFF	TGTGCCAGCAGTTTCCGACCGGGCCGGGCTAATGAAAAACTGTTTTTT
TRBV7-8	TRBD1	NA	TRBJ2-1	CASISTGVSNGEQFF	TGTGCCAGCATCTCAACAGGGGTTAGTAACGGTGAGCAGTTCTTC
TRBV5-1	NA	NA	TRBJ2-3	CASSLGLGGGTDTQYF	TGCGCCAGCAGCTTGGGCCTTGGGGGAGGCACAGATACGCAGTATTTT
TRBV2	TRBD1	NA	TRBJ1-2	CASTRTGKNYGYTF	TGTGCCAGCACGAGGACAGGGAAAAACTATGGCTACACCTTC
TRBV2	TRBD1	NA	TRBJ2-3	CASSEGQGARNTQYF	TGTGCCAGCAGTGAAGGACAGGGGGCAAGGAATACGCAGTATTTT
TRBV25-1	TRBD2	NA	TRBJ2-5	CASSQSGRDGETQYF	TGTGCCAGCAGTCAAAGCGGGAGAGACGGAGAGACCCAGTACTTC
TRBV30	NA	NA	TRBJ2-7	CAWSELAPPYEQYF	TGTGCCTGGAGTGAACTAGCTCCCCCCTACGAGCAGTACTTC
TRBV5-4	NA	few	TRBJ2-2	CASSLKGGGTGELFF	TGTGCCAGCAGCCTCAAGGGGGGAGGGACCGGGGAGCTGTTTTTT
TRBV6-2/TRBV6-3	TRBD1	NA	TRBJ1-5	CASSSLPGQGESPQHF	TGTGCCAGCAGTTCCCTGCCAGGACAGGGTGAGTCGCCCCAGCATTTT
TRBV10-3	TRBD1	NA	TRBJ1-4	CAISESRQGDGKLFF	TGTGCCATCAGTGAGTCGAGACAGGGGGATGGAAAACTGTTTTTT
TRBV9	TRBD2	NA	TRBJ2-3	CASSTSGDTDTQYF	TGTGCCAGCAGCACTAGCGGAGACACAGATACGCAGTATTTT
TRBV7-9	TRBD1	NA	TRBJ1-1	CASSSTPGQGFF	TGTGCCAGCAGCTCCACCCCGGGACAGGGGTTCTTT
TRBV4-2	NA	NA	TRBJ2-3	CASSQAGRSRTDTQYF	TGTGCCAGCAGCCAAGCAGGGAGAAGTCGCACAGATACGCAGTATTTT
TRBV7-8	NA	NA	TRBJ2-2	CASSLARVSGQGPTGELFF	TGTGCCAGCAGCTTAGCGCGGGTGTCTGGACAAGGGCCCACCGGGGAGCTGTTTTTT
TRBV5-1	NA	NA	TRBJ2-1	CASSLGVGGFNEQFF	TGCGCCAGCAGCTTGGGGGTGGGAGGATTCAATGAGCAGTTCTTC
TRBV7-9	NA	NA	TRBJ1-1	CASSPGIITSNTEAFF	TGTGCCAGCAGCCCCGGGATTATCACCTCGAACACTGAAGCTTTCTTT
TRBV24-1	NA	few	TRBJ1-5	CATSEFSLGTAVNQPQHF	TGTGCCACCAGTGAATTTTCCCTAGGGACCGCAGTTAATCAGCCCCAGCATTTT
TRBV7-2	TRBD2	NA	TRBJ2-1	CASSGTSGASSYNEQFF	TGTGCCAGCAGCGGGACTAGCGGGGCGAGCTCCTACAATGAGCAGTTCTTC
TRBV24-1	TRBD2	NA	TRBJ2-2	CATSDLAGGETGELFF	TGTGCCACCAGTGATCTAGCGGGAGGTGAGACCGGGGAGCTGTTTTTT
TRBV18	NA	NA	TRBJ2-5	CASSSGVFETQYF	TGTGCCAGCTCATCGGGAGTCTTCGAGACCCAGTACTTC
TRBV3-1/TRBV3-2	TRBD2	few	TRBJ2-1	CASSDGRALNEQFF	TGTGCCAGCTCCGACGGGAGGGCCCTAAATGAGCAGTTCTTC
TRBV27	NA	NA	TRBJ1-5	CASGQQGDNQPQHF	TGTGCCAGCGGTCAACAGGGAGACAATCAGCCCCAGCATTTT
TRBV28	TRBD2	NA	TRBJ2-1	CASSQRAGGTWEQFF	TGTGCCAGCAGTCAACGAGCGGGAGGTACGTGGGAGCAGTTCTTC
TRBV27	TRBD1	few	TRBJ2-7	CASGTDTYEQYF	TGTGCCAGCGGGACAGACACCTACGAGCAGTACTTC
TRBV28	TRBD2	NA	TRBJ2-1	CASSLTFHWGLEAGGNHNEQFF	TGTGCCAGCAGTTTAACCTTCCACTGGGGTCTTGAAGCGGGAGGGAATCATAATGAGCAGTTCTTC
TRBV2	NA	NA	TRBJ1-4	CASILVRTENEKLFF	TGTGCCAGCATCTTGGTCCGGACAGAAAATGAAAAACTGTTTTTT
TRBV20-1	TRBD2	NA	TRBJ2-7	CSASRPTSGNYEQYF	TGCAGTGCTAGTAGACCGACTAGCGGAAACTACGAGCAGTACTTC
TRBV25-1	NA	few	TRBJ2-7	CASSESGGSYEQYF	TGTGCCAGCAGTGAATCCGGGGGATCCTACGAGCAGTACTTC
TRBV21-1	NA	NA	TRBJ2-1	CASSKASGKVGAEQFF	TGTGCCAGCAGCAAAGCGAGCGGGAAAGTCGGCGCTGAGCAGTTCTTC
TRBV2	TRBD1	NA	TRBJ2-2	CASSLQGILNTGELFF	TGTGCCAGCAGCCTACAGGGGATCCTGAACACCGGGGAGCTGTTTTTT
TRBV3-1/TRBV3-2	NA	once	TRBJ2-5	CASSPQVSQETQYF	TGTGCCAGCAGCCCACAGGTCAGCCAAGAGACCCAGTACTTC
TRBV5-5	NA	NA	TRBJ2-5	CASSLGGQETQYF	TGTGCCAGCAGCTTGGGGGGGCAAGAGACCCAGTACTTC
TRBV19	NA	NA	TRBJ2-7	CASSITSTYEQYF	TGTGCCAGTAGTATAACGTCGACCTACGAGCAGTACTTC
TRBV28	NA	NA	TRBJ1-1	CASSRDVTAFF	TGTGCCAGCAGTCGCGATGTGACTGCTTTCTTT
TRBV5-1	NA	NA	TRBJ2-1	CASSSTGVSEQFF	TGCGCCAGCAGCTCCACGGGGGTCAGTGAGCAGTTCTTC
TRBV28	NA	once	TRBJ1-2	CASSLALHRGRIPNYGYTF	TGTGCCAGCAGTTTAGCCCTACACAGAGGACGGATTCCTAACTATGGCTACACCTTC
TRBV7-9	NA	few	TRBJ2-2	CASSRGTASGELFF	TGTGCCAGCAGCAGGGGGACGGCTTCCGGGGAGCTGTTTTTT
TRBV6-1	NA	NA	TRBJ2-3	CASSESYTDTQYF	TGTGCCAGCAGTGAATCGTACACAGATACGCAGTATTTT
TRBV3-1/TRBV3-2	TRBD2	NA	TRBJ2-3	CASSQGEREKEGRDTQYF	TGTGCCAGCAGCCAAGGGGAGCGGGAGAAGGAGGGAAGAGATACGCAGTATTTT
TRBV27	TRBD2	few	TRBJ2-1	CASSLLFTGTSYNEQFF	TGTGCCAGCAGTTTATTATTCACCGGGACTAGCTACAATGAGCAGTTCTTC
TRBV3-1/TRBV3-2	TRBD1	NA	TRBJ1-5	CASRQTGDNQPQHF	TGTGCCAGCAGGCAGACAGGGGATAATCAGCCCCAGCATTTT
TRBV7-2	TRBD1	NA	TRBJ2-3	CASSPGTGDTDTQYF	TGTGCCAGCAGCCCCGGGACAGGGGATACAGATACGCAGTATTTT
TRBV4-1	NA	NA	TRBJ2-5	CASSQASNRAQETQYF	TGCGCCAGCAGCCAAGCTTCAAACAGGGCGCAAGAGACCCAGTACTTC
TRBV5-1	TRBD1	NA	TRBJ2-3	CASSGQPGGDTQYF	TGCGCCAGTTCGGGACAGCCCGGCGGAGATACGCAGTATTTT
TRBV28	TRBD1	NA	TRBJ1-2	CASSSPASGQGAYGYTF	TGTGCCAGCAGTTCACCCGCCTCGGGACAGGGGGCCTATGGCTACACCTTC
TRBV5-5	TRBD1	NA	TRBJ2-3	CASSFLGQHTDTQYF	TGTGCCAGCAGCTTCTTGGGACAGCACACAGATACGCAGTATTTT
TRBV5-1	TRBD2	NA	TRBJ2-2	CASNRAGSPGELFF	TGCGCCAGCAACCGAGCGGGATCACCCGGGGAGCTGTTTTTT
TRBV6-5	TRBD1	NA	TRBJ1-6	CASSRQGRDSPLHF	TGTGCCAGCAGCAGACAGGGGAGGGATTCACCCCTCCACTTT
TRBV6-1	TRBD1	few	TRBJ1-4	CASSDGQAAREKLFF	TGTGCCAGCAGTGATGGACAGGCCGCGAGGGAAAAACTGTTTTTT
TRBV28	TRBD2	few	TRBJ2-2	CATRGTSTGELFF	TGTGCCACCCGAGGGACTAGCACCGGGGAGCTGTTTTTT